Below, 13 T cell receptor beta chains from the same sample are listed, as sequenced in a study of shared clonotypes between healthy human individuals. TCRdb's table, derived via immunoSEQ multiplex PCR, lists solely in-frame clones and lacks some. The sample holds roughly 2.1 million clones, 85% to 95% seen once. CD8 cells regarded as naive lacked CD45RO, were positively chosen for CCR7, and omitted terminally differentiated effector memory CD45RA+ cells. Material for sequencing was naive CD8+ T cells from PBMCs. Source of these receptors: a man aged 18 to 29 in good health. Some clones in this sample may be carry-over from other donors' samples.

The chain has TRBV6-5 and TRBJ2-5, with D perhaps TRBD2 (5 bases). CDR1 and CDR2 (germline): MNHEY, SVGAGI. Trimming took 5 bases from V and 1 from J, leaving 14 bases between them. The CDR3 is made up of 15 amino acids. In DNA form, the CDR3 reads TGTGCCAGCAGTACCCCACGGGGAGCCCAAGAGACCCAGTACTTC. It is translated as CASSTPRGAQETQYF.

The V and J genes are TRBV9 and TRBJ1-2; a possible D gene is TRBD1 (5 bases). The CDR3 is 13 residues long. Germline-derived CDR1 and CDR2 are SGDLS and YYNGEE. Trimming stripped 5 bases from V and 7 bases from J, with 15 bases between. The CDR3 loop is CASSQGGGVGYTF. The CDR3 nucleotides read TGTGCCAGCAGTCAAGGTGGGGGAGTTGGCTACACCTTC.

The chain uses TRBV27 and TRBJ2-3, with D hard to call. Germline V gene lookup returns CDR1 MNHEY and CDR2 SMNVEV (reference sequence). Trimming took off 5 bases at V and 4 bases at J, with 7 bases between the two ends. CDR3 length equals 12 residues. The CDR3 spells CASSAQPDTQYF. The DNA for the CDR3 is TGTGCCAGCAGTGCTCAGCCAGATACGCAGTATTTT.

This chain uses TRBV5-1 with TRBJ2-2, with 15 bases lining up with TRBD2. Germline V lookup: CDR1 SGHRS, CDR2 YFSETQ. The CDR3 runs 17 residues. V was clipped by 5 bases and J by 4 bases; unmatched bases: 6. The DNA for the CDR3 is TGCGCCAGCAGTGGGACTAGCGGGAGGTCGGTCACCGGGGAGCTGTTTTTT. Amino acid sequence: CASSGTSGRSVTGELFF.

CDR3 nucleotides: TGTGCCAGCAGTGACGCGGCTAACTATGGCTACACCTTC. Its translation is CASSDAANYGYTF. This sequence joins TRBV25-1 and TRBJ1-2; D unclear. This CDR3 region has 13 residues. Germline CDR1 is MGHDK and CDR2 is SYGVNS. V was trimmed by 3 bases and J by 0 bases, leaving 5 bases between them.

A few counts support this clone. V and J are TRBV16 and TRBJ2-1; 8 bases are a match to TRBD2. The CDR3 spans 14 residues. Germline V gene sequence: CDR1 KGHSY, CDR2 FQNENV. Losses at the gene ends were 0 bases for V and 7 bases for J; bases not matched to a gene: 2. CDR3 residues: CASSQSPSGNEQFF. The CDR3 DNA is TGTGCCAGCAGCCAATCTCCTAGCGGGAATGAGCAGTTCTTC.

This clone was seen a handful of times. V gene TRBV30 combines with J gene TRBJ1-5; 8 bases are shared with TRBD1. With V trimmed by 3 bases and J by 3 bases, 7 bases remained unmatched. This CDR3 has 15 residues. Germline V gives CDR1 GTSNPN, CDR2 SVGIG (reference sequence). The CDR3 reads CAWSMDRASNQPQHF. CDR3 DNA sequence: TGTGCCTGGAGCATGGACAGGGCCTCCAATCAGCCCCAGCATTTT.

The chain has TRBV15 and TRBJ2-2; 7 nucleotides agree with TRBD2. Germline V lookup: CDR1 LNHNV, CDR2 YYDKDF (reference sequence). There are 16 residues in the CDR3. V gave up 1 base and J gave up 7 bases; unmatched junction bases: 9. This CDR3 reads CATSRVAGVGNGELFF. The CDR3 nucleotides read TGTGCCACCAGCAGAGTGGCGGGAGTGGGGAACGGGGAGCTGTTTTTT.

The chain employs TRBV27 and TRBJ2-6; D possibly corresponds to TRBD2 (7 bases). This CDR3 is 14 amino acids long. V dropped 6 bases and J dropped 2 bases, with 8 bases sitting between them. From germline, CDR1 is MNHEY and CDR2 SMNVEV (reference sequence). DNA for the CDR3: TGTGCCAGCAGAGGGGGGGCTGGGGCCAACGTCCTGACTTTC. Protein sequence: CASRGGAGANVLTF.

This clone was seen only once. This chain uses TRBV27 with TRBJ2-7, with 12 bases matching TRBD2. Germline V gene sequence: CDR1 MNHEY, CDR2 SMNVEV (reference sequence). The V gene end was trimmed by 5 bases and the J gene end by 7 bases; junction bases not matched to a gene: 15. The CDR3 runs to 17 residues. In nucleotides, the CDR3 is TGTGCCAGCAGTCCCCATCCTAGCGGGAGGGGCTTACGGGAGCAGTACTTC. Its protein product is CASSPHPSGRGLREQYF.

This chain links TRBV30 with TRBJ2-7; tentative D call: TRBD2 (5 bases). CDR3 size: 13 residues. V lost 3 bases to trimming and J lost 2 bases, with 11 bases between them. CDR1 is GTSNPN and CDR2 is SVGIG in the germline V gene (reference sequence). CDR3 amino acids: CAWRTSGTYEQYF. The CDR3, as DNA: TGTGCCTGGAGGACGTCCGGGACCTACGAGCAGTACTTC.

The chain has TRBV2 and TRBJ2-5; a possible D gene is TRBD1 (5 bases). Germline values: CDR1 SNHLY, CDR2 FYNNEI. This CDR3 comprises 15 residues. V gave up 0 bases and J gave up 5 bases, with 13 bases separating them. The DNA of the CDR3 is TGTGCCAGCAGTGAAGCTGAAGGGGTTGGGGAGACCCAGTACTTC. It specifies CASSEAEGVGETQYF. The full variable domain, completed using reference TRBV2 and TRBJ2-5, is EPEVTQTPSHQVTQMGQEVILRCVPISNHLYFYWYRQILGQKVEFLVSFYNNEISEKSEIFDDQFSVERPDGSNFTLKIRSTKLEDSAMYFCASSEAEGVGETQYFGPGTRLLVL.

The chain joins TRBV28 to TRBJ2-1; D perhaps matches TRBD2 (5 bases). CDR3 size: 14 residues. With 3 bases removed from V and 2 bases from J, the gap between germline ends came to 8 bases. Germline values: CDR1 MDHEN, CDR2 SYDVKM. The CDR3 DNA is TGTGCCAGCAGTTTGACTATCCCCTACAATGAGCAGTTCTTC. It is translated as CASSLTIPYNEQFF.